This TCR beta chain was sequenced in a study of graft-versus-host responses after intestinal transplantation (dated by TCRdb to the early 2020s). Describing the broader study: Recipients received multivisceral, liver-intestinal, or isolated intestinal transplants. Anti-thymocyte globulin induction was given to all recipients, followed by maintenance tacrolimus and steroids for about 3 years. Alloreactive clones were identified by sequencing pre-transplant mixed lymphocyte reaction products and comparing these products with unstimulated pre-transplant donor and recipient T cells. The cohort enrolled roughly 25 intestinal transplant recipients including one retransplant, and a few patients lacking pretransplant specimens were excluded. Bulk TCR-beta CDR3 sequencing was used to track graft-versus-host and host-versus-graft alloreactive T cell clones in the graft, circulation and bone marrow after intestinal transplantation. Donor T cell macrochimerism was defined as a peak of at least 4% donor T cells among recipient peripheral blood mononuclear cells. Instead of going to the commercial service, samples from a few later patients were sequenced in-house on an Illumina MiSeq and processed with MiXCR. The research as a whole found: In patients with donor T cell macrochimerism, the allografts had high GvH to HvG T cell clonal ratios. GvH clones were found in recipient bone marrow, and some of the GvH clones appeared earlier in ileal mucosa or blood, which is consistent with an intestinal mucosal origin. Peak levels of circulating GvH clones were associated with declines in HvG clones early after transplant. The relatively low number and heterogeneity of intestinal transplant patients limited the conclusions.

Comment on this clone: Its antigen specificity is not known. Per-nucleotide qualities are absent, and no much larger clonotype sits a single base away.

The germline V end is reduced by 7 bases and the J end by 8 bases; junction bases left unmatched: 8. The CDR3 measures 13 amino acids from cysteine to phenylalanine. The sequence is cut down to CDR3 DNA, 39 bases in frame from base 1. CDR1 and CDR2, per the germline V gene, are MNHEY and SVGAGI. Blood samples were collected up to 4 times in the first month after transplant and then at least monthly when available. Libraries were prepared through the immunoSEQ multiplex PCR assay. High-throughput TCR-beta CDR3 sequencing of genomic DNA from most patients was performed by Adaptive Biotechnologies. The authors processed their data as follows. Adaptive's ImmunoSEQ software was the source of the TCR sequencing data for about 18 patients, while three other patients were processed with MiXCR and VDJtools. CDR3 nucleotide sequences shared by donor and recipient were removed because the origin of these sequences could not be assigned. At least 2-fold expansion over unstimulated cells and a minimum CFSE-low frequency of 0.002% (template counts) or 0.001% (read counts) were required for clones to be classified as alloreactive. Mappable clones were those detected in sequenced pre-transplant spleen, lymph node, or MLR CFSE-low populations of the donor or recipient. Cumulative frequency of alloreactive clones was calculated as a percentage of all sequences weighted by copy number. The source is immuneACCESS, and TCRdb retained only in-frame sequences with V and J called. Part of the clones is not carried over; for the studies checked, unresolved V genes explain less than half of this, and the remainder is unexplained. V and J calls and clone size are copied from that table; D and trimming were computed from the DNA. This sample is represented by 20,000 to 25,000 clones; around 94% of them were singletons. The ten largest clones represent about 0.55% of the sample.

The V and J segments used are TRBV6-5 and TRBJ1-2; TRBD1 aligns with 9 central bases. The sequence came from a human patient who received an intestinal transplant, so some T cells may come from the graft donor. Specimen: PBMCs, collected 156 days after intestinal transplant. The DNA sequence reads TGTGCCAGCATACCGGGACAGGGTTGGGGCTACACCTTC. Its product reads: CASIPGQGWGYTF.